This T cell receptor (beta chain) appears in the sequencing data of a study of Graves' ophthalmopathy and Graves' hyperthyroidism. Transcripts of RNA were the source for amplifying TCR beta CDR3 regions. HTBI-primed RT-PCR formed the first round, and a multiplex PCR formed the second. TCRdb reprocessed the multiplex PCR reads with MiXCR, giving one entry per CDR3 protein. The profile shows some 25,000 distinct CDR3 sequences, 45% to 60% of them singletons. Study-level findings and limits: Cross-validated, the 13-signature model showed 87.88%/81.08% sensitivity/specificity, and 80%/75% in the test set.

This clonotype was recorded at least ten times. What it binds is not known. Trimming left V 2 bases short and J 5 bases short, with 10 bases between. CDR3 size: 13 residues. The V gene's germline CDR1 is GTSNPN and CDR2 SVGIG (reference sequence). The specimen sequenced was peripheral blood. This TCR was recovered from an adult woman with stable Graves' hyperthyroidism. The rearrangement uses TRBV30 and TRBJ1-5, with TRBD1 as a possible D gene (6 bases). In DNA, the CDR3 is TGTGCCTGGAGTCTAAGGGGGTATCAGCCCCAGCATTTT. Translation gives CAWSLRGYQPQHF.